Listed here are 24 T cell receptor beta chains from one sample, sequenced in a study of blood T cells in healthy people across ages. The authors ran a second PCR of roughly 6 to 12 cycles using a sample-barcoded 5' primer and a J-beta primer mix. MiXCR, applied by TCRdb to the 5' RACE reads, yields one record per CDR3 protein. This sample has around 1.5 million distinct CDR3 sequences; 30% to 40% occur once, and the top ten carry 11%. Sequenced input: blood. Receptor source: a woman aged 25 to 39 in good health.

The chain uses TRBV2 and TRBJ2-1; a weak D match, TRBD2 (5 bases). This CDR3 is 14 amino acids long. V lost 3 bases to trimming and J lost 4 bases, with 10 bases between them. Per germline, CDR1 SNHLY and CDR2 FYNNEI. The CDR3 here is CASSELAVYNEQFF. CDR3 nucleotide sequence: TGTGCCAGCAGTGAGCTAGCAGTATACAATGAGCAGTTCTTC.

In this sample, this clonotype turned up a few times. This sequence joins TRBV27 and TRBJ2-7; either TRBD1 or TRBD2 may supply D (6 bases each). Trimming stripped 5 bases from V and 3 bases from J, with 17 bases between. The CDR3 consists of 15 residues. Germline loops: CDR1 MNHEY, CDR2 SMNVEV (reference sequence). This chain's CDR3 is CASSDRGGYNYEQYF. The CDR3 DNA reads TGTGCCAGCAGTGACCGAGGGGGGTATAACTACGAGCAGTACTTC.

The chain uses TRBV6-1 and TRBJ2-4; 14 bases line up with TRBD2. This CDR3 is 15 amino acids long. With 8 bases clipped from V and 8 bases from J, the junction kept 8 bases outside the gene matches. CDR1 and CDR2 (germline): MNHNS, SASEGT. This CDR3 is CASRLAGGQGDIQYF. Here the CDR3 DNA reads TGTGCCAGCCGACTAGCGGGGGGGCAAGGGGACATTCAGTACTTC.

Only a few counts were recorded for this clonotype. This sequence joins TRBV5-1 and TRBJ1-2; 10 bases match TRBD1. V dropped 3 bases and J dropped 4; count of bases not matched to a gene: 12. This CDR3 is 17 amino acids long. CDR1 is SGHRS, CDR2 YFSETQ, per germline. CDR3 coding DNA: TGCGCCAGCAGCTGGCCGGTGACAGGGGGCGAGAGCTATGGCTACACCTTC. Its translation: CASSWPVTGGESYGYTF.

This clonotype was seen at least ten times. The rearrangement joins TRBV7-9 to TRBJ2-7; unclear D gene. V gave up 5 bases and J gave up 2 bases, with 4 bases separating them. Germline CDR1 SEHNR, CDR2 FQNEAQ (reference sequence). The CDR3 has 11 amino acids. The CDR3 DNA is TGTGCCAGCAGCCGGACCTACGAGCAGTACTTC. Residues: CASSRTYEQYF.

The chain combines TRBV7-9 with TRBJ1-3; TRBD1 might be the D (6 bases). The CDR3 runs 16 residues. Germline CDR1 and CDR2: SEHNR and FQNEAQ (reference sequence). V lost 5 bases and J 0 bases, leaving 14 bases between the germline ends. CDR3 nucleotide sequence: TGTGCCAGCAGCGAGAAGATAGGGGGCTCTGGAAACACCATATATTTT. Its translation: CASSEKIGGSGNTIYF.

This clonotype was found a few times. The V and J genes are TRBV12-3 or TRBV12-4 and TRBJ1-5; 7 bases agree with TRBD1. This CDR3 has 19 residues. Unmatched junction bases numbered 13, after V lost 2 bases and J lost 0 bases. CDR3 nucleotides: TGTGCCAGCAGTTTAATTAGACAGGGTAACCACTATAGCAATCAGCCCCAGCATTTT. Amino acid sequence: CASSLIRQGNHYSNQPQHF.

V is TRBV24-1 and J is TRBJ2-1; 9 bases agree with TRBD2. The germline V gene has CDR1 KGHDR and CDR2 SFDVKD. V trimming: 4 bases; J trimming: 4 bases; junction bases outside the gene matches: 7. This CDR3 has 16 amino acids. The CDR3 region has the DNA TGTGCCACCAGTGAGACGAGCGGGAGGTCATACAATGAGCAGTTCTTC. Protein: CATSETSGRSYNEQFF.

This clonotype was detected only a few times. The chain joins TRBV3-1 to TRBJ2-3; 9 positions match TRBD2. Germline CDR1 reads LGHDT; CDR2 reads YNNKEL (reference sequence). The CDR3 length is 18 residues. Unmatched junction bases numbered 7, after V lost 0 bases and J lost 0 bases. CDR3 sequence: CASSQDALAGYSTDTQYF. The CDR3 nucleotides read TGTGCCAGCAGCCAAGATGCACTAGCGGGTTATAGCACAGATACGCAGTATTTT.

In this sample, this clonotype turned up a few times. This chain links TRBV7-2 with TRBJ1-2; D unresolved. The V gene lost 3 bases and the J gene lost 2 bases, with 10 bases spanning the gap. The V gene's germline CDR1 is SGHTA and CDR2 FQGNSA. The CDR3 has 14 residues. The chain's CDR3 is CASSFSAGNYGYTF. CDR3 bases: TGTGCCAGCAGCTTTAGTGCGGGGAACTATGGCTACACCTTC. The full variable domain, rest sourced from reference TRBV7-2 and TRBJ1-2, is GAGVSQSPSNKVTEKGKDVELRCDPISGHTALYWYRQSLGQGLEFLIYFQGNSAPDKSGLPSDRFSAERTGGSVSTLTIQRTQQEDSAVYLCASSFSAGNYGYTFGSGTRLTVV.

On this clonotype itself: The junction differs from germline at one of its ends, possibly a read error. The rearrangement links TRBV27 to TRBJ1-6; D is unresolved. Germline V gene lookup returns CDR1 MNHEY and CDR2 SMNVEV (reference sequence). This CDR3 region has 12 residues. CDR3 DNA sequence: TGTGCCAGCAGTGGCCTGTATTCACCCTTCCACTTT. It codes for CASSGLYSPFHF.

The CDR3: CASSHGLLNTEAFF. CDR3 DNA sequence: TGCGCCAGCAGCCACGGACTGCTGAACACTGAAGCTTTCTTT. The chain uses TRBV4-1 and TRBJ1-1; D not certain. Germline lookup yields CDR1 MGHRA and CDR2 YSYEKL. Trimming removed 3 bases at V and 0 bases at J, with 8 bases between. CDR3 length: 14 residues.

This chain uses TRBV27 with TRBJ2-7; 10 nucleotides match TRBD1. Unmatched junction bases numbered 9, after V lost 6 bases and J lost 4 bases. Per germline, CDR1 MNHEY and CDR2 SMNVEV (reference sequence). This CDR3 comprises 15 residues. The CDR3 reads CASRPQDRGPYEQYF. The CDR3 DNA is TGTGCCAGCAGGCCGCAAGACAGGGGGCCGTACGAGCAGTACTTC.

The chain employs TRBV5-6 and TRBJ1-2; D is ambiguous. V lost 3 bases to trimming and J lost 2 bases, with 14 bases between them. This CDR3 contains 15 residues. From germline, CDR1 is SGHDT and CDR2 YYEEEE. CDR3: CASSSELTENYGYTF. The CDR3 DNA reads as TGTGCCAGCAGCTCGGAACTAACAGAGAACTATGGCTACACCTTC. Full variable domain (missing parts from reference TRBV5-6 and TRBJ1-2): DAGVTQSPTHLIKTRGQQVTLRCSPKSGHDTVSWYQQALGQGPQFIFQYYEEEERQRGNFPDRFSGHQFPNYSSELNVNALLLGDSALYLCASSSELTENYGYTFGSGTRLTVV.

The V call is TRBV20-1, the J call TRBJ2-5, with unresolved D. The CDR3 is 12 residues long. Trimming took 8 bases from V and 1 from J, leaving 11 bases between them. Germline V gene sequence: CDR1 DFQATT, CDR2 SNEGSKA (reference sequence). The CDR3 loop reads CSTRRPQETQYF. CDR3 sequence (DNA): TGCAGTACCCGACGACCCCAAGAGACCCAGTACTTC.

V gene TRBV4-1 combines with J gene TRBJ2-7, with TRBD2 matching over 7 bases. The CDR3 spans 18 residues. V dropped 2 bases and J dropped 3; count of bases not matched to a gene: 16. Germline CDR1 reads MGHRA; CDR2 reads YSYEKL. The CDR3 protein is CASSQIGGRATPGYEQYF. CDR3 DNA: TGCGCCAGCAGCCAAATCGGAGGGAGGGCCACTCCAGGCTACGAGCAGTACTTC.

This clonotype was recorded at least ten times. The chain recombines TRBV5-8 with TRBJ1-1; 7 nucleotides line up with TRBD1. The CDR3 runs to 17 residues. Germline trimming cut 4 bases from V and 4 bases from J; bases unmatched to any gene: 16. Looked up from germline, CDR1 is SGHTS and CDR2 is YDEGEE. Written as DNA, the CDR3 is TGTGCCAGCAGCCCGAACCCCCACAGGGGTAAGTTCACTGAAGCTTTCTTT. This translates into CASSPNPHRGKFTEAFF.

The chain carries TRBV20-1 and TRBJ2-3; 7 nucleotides agree with TRBD2. J gave up 3 bases and V 6 bases, and 12 bases lay outside the gene matches. The length of the CDR3 is 15 residues. Germline lookup yields CDR1 DFQATT and CDR2 SNEGSKA (reference sequence). The CDR3 reads CSAPLGGSGTDTQYF. The CDR3 region has the DNA TGCAGTGCCCCCCTGGGCGGGAGTGGAACAGATACGCAGTATTTT.

Turning to this clonotype: A read error may be the cause here, since a much bigger clone is one base away. This chain links TRBV3-1 with TRBJ2-1, with a tentative D call TRBD2 (5 bases). The germline V gene encodes CDR1 LGHDT and CDR2 YNNKEL (reference sequence). The CDR3 covers 17 residues. With 0 bases removed from V and 5 bases from J, the gap between germline ends came to 17 bases. CDR3 loop: CASSQDLAEGIDNEQFF. DNA of the CDR3: TGTGCCAGCAGCCAAGATCTGGCAGAGGGCATAGACAATGAGCAGTTCTTC.

This clonotype was seen a few times. This chain connects TRBV20-1 to TRBJ2-5; maybe TRBD2 (5 bases). Germline V lookup: CDR1 DFQATT, CDR2 SNEGSKA (reference sequence). V was clipped by 6 bases and J by 5 bases, with 19 bases between them. CDR3 length: 14 residues. CDR3 protein: CSATPMSGEETQYF. CDR3 coding DNA: TGCAGTGCGACCCCGATGTCCGGGGAGGAGACCCAGTACTTC.

This clonotype was detected many times. This chain uses TRBV4-1 with TRBJ2-5; D assignment may be TRBD1 or TRBD2 (7 bases each). V lost 4 bases to trimming and J lost 1 base, with 13 bases between them. The CDR3 length is 15 residues. Germline loops: CDR1 MGHRA, CDR2 YSYEKL. CDR3 protein: CASSPGGGFQETQYF. The CDR3 DNA reads as TGCGCCAGCAGCCCAGGGGGGGGCTTCCAAGAGACCCAGTACTTC.

V gene TRBV10-3 combines with J gene TRBJ2-1; weak D call: TRBD2 (5 bases). The assigned J gene may be wrong: the sequence end matches TRBJ2-7 better. Germline V gene data show CDR1 as ENHRY and CDR2 as SYGVKD. The CDR3 sequence is 15 residues long. The CDR3 loop is CAISELSGTYNEQYF. CDR3 DNA: TGTGCCATCAGTGAGTTGAGCGGAACCTACAATGAGCAGTACTTC.

This clonotype was found many times. V usage is TRBV6-6 and J usage is TRBJ2-3; possibly TRBD1 for D (6 bases). The germline gives CDR1 MNHNY, CDR2 SVGAGI (reference sequence). The CDR3 extends over 15 amino acids. Trimming cost V 7 bases and J 1 base, with 15 bases left between them. The CDR3 reads CASKDRFSGTDTQYF. The CDR3 DNA sequence: TGTGCCAGCAAAGACAGGTTTTCTGGCACAGATACGCAGTATTTT.

This clonotype was detected ten times or more. The rearrangement joins TRBV6-1 to TRBJ2-7, with TRBD2 as a possible D gene (6 bases). This CDR3 is built from 14 residues. Germline assignment: CDR1 MNHNS and CDR2 SASEGT. The germline V and J ends were trimmed by 0 bases and 3 bases, with 9 bases remaining between them. The CDR3 sequence: CASSEAGGSYEQYF. CDR3 in DNA: TGTGCCAGCAGTGAAGCAGGAGGGAGCTACGAGCAGTACTTC.